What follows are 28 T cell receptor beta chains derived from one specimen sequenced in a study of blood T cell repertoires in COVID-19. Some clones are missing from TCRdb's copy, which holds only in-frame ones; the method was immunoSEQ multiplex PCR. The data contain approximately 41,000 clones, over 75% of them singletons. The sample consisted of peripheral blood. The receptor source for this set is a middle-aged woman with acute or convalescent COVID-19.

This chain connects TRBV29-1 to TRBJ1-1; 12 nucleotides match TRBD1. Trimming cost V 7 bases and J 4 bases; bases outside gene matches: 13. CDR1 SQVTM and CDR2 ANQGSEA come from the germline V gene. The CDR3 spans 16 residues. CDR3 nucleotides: TGCAGCGCTGTTTCGGGACAGGGGGCTCAGGGCACTGAAGCTTTCTTT. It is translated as CSAVSGQGAQGTEAFF.

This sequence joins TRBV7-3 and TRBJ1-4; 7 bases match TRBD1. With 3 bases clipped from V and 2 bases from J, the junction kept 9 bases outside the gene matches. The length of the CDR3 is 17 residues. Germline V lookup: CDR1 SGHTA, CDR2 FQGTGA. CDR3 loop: CASSFTRGFRTNEKLFF. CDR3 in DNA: TGTGCCAGCAGCTTTACCAGGGGGTTCCGTACTAATGAAAAACTGTTTTTT.

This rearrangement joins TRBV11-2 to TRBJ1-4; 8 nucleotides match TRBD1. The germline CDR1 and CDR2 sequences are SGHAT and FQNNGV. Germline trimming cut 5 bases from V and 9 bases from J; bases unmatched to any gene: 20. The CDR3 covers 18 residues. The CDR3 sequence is CASSPPPRSGQGLKKLFF. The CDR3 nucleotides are TGTGCCAGCAGCCCGCCCCCAAGATCTGGACAGGGACTAAAAAAACTGTTTTTT.

For the CDR3, the DNA is TGTGCCAGCAGCTTATCGCGTAGCGGGAGTATCAATGAGCAGTTCTTC. Its translation is CASSLSRSGSINEQFF. The gene calls are TRBV7-8 and TRBJ2-1, with 9 bases identical to TRBD2. The CDR3 spans 16 residues. V lost 2 bases, J lost 6 bases, and 8 bases stayed unmatched. CDR1 SGHVS and CDR2 FQNEAQ come from the germline V gene.

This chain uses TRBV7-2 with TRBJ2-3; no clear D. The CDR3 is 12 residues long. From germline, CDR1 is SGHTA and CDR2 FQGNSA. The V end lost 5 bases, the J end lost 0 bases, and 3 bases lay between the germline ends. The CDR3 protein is CASSTSTDTQYF. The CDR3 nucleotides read TGTGCCAGCAGCACAAGCACAGATACGCAGTATTTT.

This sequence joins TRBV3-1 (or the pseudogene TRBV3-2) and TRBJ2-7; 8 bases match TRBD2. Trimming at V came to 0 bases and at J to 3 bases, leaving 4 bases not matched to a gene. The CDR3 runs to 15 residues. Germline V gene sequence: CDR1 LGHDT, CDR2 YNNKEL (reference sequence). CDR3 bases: TGTGCCAGCAGCCAAGAAGGGACTAGAGACTACGAGCAGTACTTC. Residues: CASSQEGTRDYEQYF.

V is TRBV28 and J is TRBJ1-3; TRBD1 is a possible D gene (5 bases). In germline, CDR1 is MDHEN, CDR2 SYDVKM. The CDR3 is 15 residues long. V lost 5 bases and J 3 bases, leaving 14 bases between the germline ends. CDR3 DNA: TGTGCCAGCAGTGCCCCCAGGGTGGGTGGAAACACCATATATTTT. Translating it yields CASSAPRVGGNTIYF.

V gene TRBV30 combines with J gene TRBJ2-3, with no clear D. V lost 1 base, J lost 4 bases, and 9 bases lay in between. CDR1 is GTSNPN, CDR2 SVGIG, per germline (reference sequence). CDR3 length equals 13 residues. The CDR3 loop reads CAWSGRRADTQYF. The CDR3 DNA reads TGTGCCTGGAGTGGCCGTCGGGCAGATACGCAGTATTTT.

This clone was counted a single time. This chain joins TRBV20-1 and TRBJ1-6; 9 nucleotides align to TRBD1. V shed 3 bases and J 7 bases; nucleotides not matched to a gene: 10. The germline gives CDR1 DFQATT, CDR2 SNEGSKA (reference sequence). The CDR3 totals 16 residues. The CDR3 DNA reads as TGCAGTGCTAGTAGGACAGGGGATGTAGGAAATTCACCCCTCCACTTT. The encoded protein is CSASRTGDVGNSPLHF.

CDR3 sequence (DNA): TGTGCCAGTATCGGACAGGGGGTTAACTATGGCTACACCTTC. Its translation: CASIGQGVNYGYTF. The rearrangement joins TRBV19 to TRBJ1-2, with TRBD1 matching over 10 bases. Per germline, CDR1 LNHDA and CDR2 SQIVND (reference sequence). V lost 7 bases to trimming and J lost 1 base; unmatched junction nucleotides: 3. The CDR3 is 14 amino acids.

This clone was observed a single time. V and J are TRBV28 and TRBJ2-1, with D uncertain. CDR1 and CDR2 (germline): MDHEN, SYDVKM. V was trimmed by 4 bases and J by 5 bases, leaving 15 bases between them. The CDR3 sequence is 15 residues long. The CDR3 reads CASSSVQDHNNEQFF. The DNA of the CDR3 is TGTGCCAGCAGTTCCGTGCAGGATCACAACAATGAGCAGTTCTTC. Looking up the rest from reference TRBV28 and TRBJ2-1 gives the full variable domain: DVKVTQSSRYLVKRTGEKVFLECVQDMDHENMFWYRQDPGLGLRLIYFSYDVKMKEKGDIPEGYSVSREKKERFSLILESASTNQTSMYLCASSSVQDHNNEQFFGPGTRLTVL.

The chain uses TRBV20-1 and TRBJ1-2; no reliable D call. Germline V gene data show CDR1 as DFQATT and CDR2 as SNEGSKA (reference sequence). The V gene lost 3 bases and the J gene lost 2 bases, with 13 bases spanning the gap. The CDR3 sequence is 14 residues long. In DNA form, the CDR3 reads TGCAGTGCTAGTGCTTACAGAAGAAACTATGGCTACACCTTC. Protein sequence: CSASAYRRNYGYTF.

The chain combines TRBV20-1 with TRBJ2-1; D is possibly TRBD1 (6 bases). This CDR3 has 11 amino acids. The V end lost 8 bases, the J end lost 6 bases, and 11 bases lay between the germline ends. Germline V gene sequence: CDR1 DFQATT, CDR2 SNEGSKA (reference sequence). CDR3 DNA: TGCAGTTTACAGGGTCCCAATGAGCAGTTCTTC. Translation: CSLQGPNEQFF.

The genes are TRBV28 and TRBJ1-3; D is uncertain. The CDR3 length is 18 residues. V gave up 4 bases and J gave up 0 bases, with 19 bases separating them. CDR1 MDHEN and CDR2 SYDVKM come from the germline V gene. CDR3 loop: CASSSTVRRRFSGNTIYF. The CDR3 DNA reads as TGTGCCAGCAGTTCCACTGTGAGGCGCCGCTTCTCTGGAAACACCATATATTTT.

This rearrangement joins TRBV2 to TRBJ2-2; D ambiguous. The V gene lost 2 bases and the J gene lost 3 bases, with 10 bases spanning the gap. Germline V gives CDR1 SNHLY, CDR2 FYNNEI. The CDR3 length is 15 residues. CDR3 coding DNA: TGTGCCAGCAGTGAATCCAGGTCGTACACCGGGGAGCTGTTTTTT. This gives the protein CASSESRSYTGELFF.

In DNA form, the CDR3 reads TGTGCTAGTGGAACTACCAGGGGCAGCTTACGTAGCGGGAGAGGAGAGCAGTTCTTC. As protein: CASGTTRGSLRSGRGEQFF. The chain links TRBV12-5 to TRBJ2-1; TRBD2 matches at 9 bases. This CDR3 contains 19 residues. V gave up 6 bases and J gave up 10 bases; unmatched junction bases: 25. Germline V CDR1 and CDR2: LGHNT, FRNRAP.

CDR3 DNA: TGTGCCAGCAGCGTAGAGGGGACAGCCAATGAAGCTTTCTTT. Its protein is CASSVEGTANEAFF. This chain joins TRBV9 and TRBJ1-1; 7 bases agree with TRBD1. The CDR3 covers 14 residues. The germline V gene encodes CDR1 SGDLS and CDR2 YYNGEE. V lost 0 bases and J lost 7; bases outside the gene matches: 6.

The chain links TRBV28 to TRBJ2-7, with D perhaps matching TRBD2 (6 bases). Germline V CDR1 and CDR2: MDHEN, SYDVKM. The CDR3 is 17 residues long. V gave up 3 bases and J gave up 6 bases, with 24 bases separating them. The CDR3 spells CASSFLRRDWLGREQYF. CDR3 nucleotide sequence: TGTGCCAGCAGTTTTCTCCGCCGGGACTGGCTGGGGCGCGAGCAGTACTTC. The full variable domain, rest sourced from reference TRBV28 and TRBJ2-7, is DVKVTQSSRYLVKRTGEKVFLECVQDMDHENMFWYRQDPGLGLRLIYFSYDVKMKEKGDIPEGYSVSREKKERFSLILESASTNQTSMYLCASSFLRRDWLGREQYFGPGTRLTVT.

DNA for the CDR3: TGTGCCAGCAGCCCGGGACAGGGAAGTGGCGAGCAGTACTTC. The encoded protein is CASSPGQGSGEQYF. This chain uses TRBV27 with TRBJ2-7, with 9 bases that match TRBD1. Germline CDR1 reads MNHEY; CDR2 reads SMNVEV (reference sequence). The CDR3 extends over 14 amino acids. Trimming cost V 6 bases and J 6 bases; bases outside gene matches: 9.

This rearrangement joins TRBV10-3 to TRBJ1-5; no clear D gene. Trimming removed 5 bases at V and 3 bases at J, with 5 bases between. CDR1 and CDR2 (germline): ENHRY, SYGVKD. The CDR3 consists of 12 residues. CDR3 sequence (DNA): TGTGCCATCAGTTCCGTCAATCAGCCCCAGCATTTT. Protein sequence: CAISSVNQPQHF.

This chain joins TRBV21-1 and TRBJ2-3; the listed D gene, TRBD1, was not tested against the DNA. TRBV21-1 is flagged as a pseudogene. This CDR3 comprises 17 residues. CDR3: CASSKEQGGKSTDTQYF. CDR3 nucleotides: TGTGCCAGCAGCAAAGAACAGGGGGGAAAAAGCACAGATACGCAGTATTTT.

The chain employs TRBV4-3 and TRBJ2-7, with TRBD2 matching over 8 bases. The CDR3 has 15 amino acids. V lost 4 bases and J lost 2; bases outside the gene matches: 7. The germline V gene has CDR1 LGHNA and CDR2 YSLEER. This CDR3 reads CASSRGRGEPYEQYF. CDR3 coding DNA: TGCGCCAGCAGCCGGGGGCGGGGGGAGCCCTACGAGCAGTACTTC.

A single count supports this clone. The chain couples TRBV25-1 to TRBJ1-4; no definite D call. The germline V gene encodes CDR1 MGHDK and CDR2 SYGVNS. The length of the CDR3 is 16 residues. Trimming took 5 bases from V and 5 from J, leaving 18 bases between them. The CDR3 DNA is TGTGCCAGCAGTCATCCCCCAGGTTCGGCGAATGAAAAACTGTTTTTT. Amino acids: CASSHPPGSANEKLFF.

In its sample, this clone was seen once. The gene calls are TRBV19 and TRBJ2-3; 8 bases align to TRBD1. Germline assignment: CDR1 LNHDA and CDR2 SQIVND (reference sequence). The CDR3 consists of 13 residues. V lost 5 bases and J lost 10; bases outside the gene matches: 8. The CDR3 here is CASSPQGATSQYF. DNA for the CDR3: TGTGCCAGTAGTCCGCAGGGGGCTACGTCGCAGTATTTT.

This CDR3 is CASSPDRALRNEKLFF. DNA of the CDR3: TGTGCCAGCTCACCCGACAGGGCGCTCCGGAATGAAAAACTGTTTTTT. V usage is TRBV18 and J usage is TRBJ1-4; 7 bases line up with TRBD1. The CDR3 has 16 amino acids. Germline assignment: CDR1 KGHSH and CDR2 LQKENI. V was clipped by 3 bases and J by 5 bases; unmatched bases: 9. Filled out from reference TRBV18 and TRBJ1-4, the complete variable domain reads NAGVMQNPRHLVRRRGQEARLRCSPMKGHSHVYWYRQLPEEGLKFMVYLQKENIIDESGMPKERFSAEFPKEGPSILRIQQVVRGDSAAYFCASSPDRALRNEKLFFGSGTQLSVL.

The CDR3 sequence: CASSPSGKSSEQYF. In DNA, the CDR3 is TGCGCCAGCAGCCCCAGCGGGAAGAGTTCCGAGCAGTACTTC. The chain has TRBV4-3 and TRBJ2-7, with 7 positions matching TRBD2. CDR3 length: 14 amino acids. Germline V gives CDR1 LGHNA, CDR2 YSLEER. V shed 4 bases, J shed 6 bases, and the junction held 9 bases outside the gene matches.

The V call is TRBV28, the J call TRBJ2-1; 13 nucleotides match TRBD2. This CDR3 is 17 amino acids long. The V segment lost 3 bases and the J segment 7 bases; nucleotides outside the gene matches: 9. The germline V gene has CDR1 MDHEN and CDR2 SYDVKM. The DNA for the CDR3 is TGTGCCAGCAGTTTGGGTATACTAGCGGGGGGGCCTAATGAGCAGTTCTTC. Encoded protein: CASSLGILAGGPNEQFF.

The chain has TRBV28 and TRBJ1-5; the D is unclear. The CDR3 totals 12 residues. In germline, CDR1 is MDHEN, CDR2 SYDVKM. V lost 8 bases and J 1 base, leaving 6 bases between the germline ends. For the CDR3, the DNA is TGTGCCAGCCATCAGAGCAATCAGCCCCAGCATTTT. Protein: CASHQSNQPQHF.